This TCR beta chain comes out of a study of early T cells in non-severe SARS-CoV-2 infection. In TCRdb, the 5' RACE reads were re-called with MiXCR into one record per CDR3 protein. The data contain some 40,000 distinct CDR3 sequences, roughly 5.3% of them singletons. With 0 bases removed from V and 7 bases from J, the gap between germline ends came to 13 bases. CDR1 SEHNR and CDR2 FQNEAQ come from the germline V gene (reference sequence). The CDR3 runs to 15 residues. This clonotype occurred many times. The chain recombines TRBV7-9 with TRBJ2-1; D gene uncertain. The receptor was isolated from an adult who was a healthcare worker with PCR-confirmed SARS-CoV-2 infection or an uninfected control (not recorded which). The sequencing sample was made of whole blood. The CDR3 is CASSLASGRKNEQFF. CDR3 DNA: TGTGCCAGCAGCTTAGCGAGTGGCAGAAAGAATGAGCAGTTCTTC.